This T cell receptor (beta chain) comes out of a study of CD8+CD57+ T cells in acquired aplastic anemia. Overall study context: On average, sorted CD4+ and CD8+ cells gave about 3.1 ug of DNA. Approximately 10 million reads, on average, were obtained for CD4+ cells from healthy donors.

This clonotype was seen many times. Its specificity is unknown. Profiling of TCR beta VDJ combinations and CDR3 sequences used genomic DNA as template. One entry per CDR3 protein, called by TCRdb with MiXCR from the reads. The sample records a few hundred thousand distinct CDR3 sequences, 34% being singletons. Overall study findings and caveats: Patients and controls shared nearly 30 CD8+ CDR3 sequences, highly expressed in patients. Levels of CD8+ Simpson's diversity were not significantly distinct in patients versus controls.

Per germline, CDR1 DFQATT and CDR2 SNEGSKA (reference sequence). The CDR3 is 15 residues long. Trimming left V 0 bases short and J 4 bases short, with 16 bases between. The sample consisted of sorted CD4+, CD8+, or CD8+CD57+ T cells (not recorded which) from PBMCs. The genes are TRBV20-1 and TRBJ2-7, with D possibly matching TRBD2 (5 bases). The TCR sequence derives from a human donor in good health, serving as a control. The CDR3 nucleotides are TGCAGTGCTAGAGATTGGACCCGGGGTGGGTACGAGCAGTACTTC. Its protein is CSARDWTRGGYEQYF.